Reported below is one TCR beta chain. Antigen specificity is unknown. From germline, CDR1 is SGHRS and CDR2 YFSETQ. V was cut by 2 bases and J by 2 bases, with 11 bases left in between. CDR3 size: 14 residues. These data originate in a study of cytomegalovirus exposure and HLA in healthy donors. The overall study: Unique TCRs from HLA-typed donors, 70 million to 85 million of them, were held in an early data release. Study-level points and caveats: Associated with cytomegalovirus, according to the listing, were 150 to 200 TCR beta chains. Later findings reportedly placed an Asian-associated ancestry cluster below the 666-donor mean for N-insertions.

Both 60 Vbeta primers and 13 Jbeta primers went into the PCR. Profiled with immunoSEQ multiplex PCR; TCRdb holds only in-frame clones, not every one. The listing contains 55,000 to 85,000 clones. V is TRBV5-1 and J is TRBJ2-7; TRBD1 might be the D (6 bases). Material for sequencing was PBMCs. This receptor was taken from a female donor in good health and CMV-seropositive. The CDR3 is CASSLQGIAYEQYF. CDR3 coding DNA: TGCGCCAGCAGCTTACAGGGAATTGCCTACGAGCAGTACTTC.